A single sample is the source of the 30 T cell receptor beta chains below, sequenced in a study of T cell repertoires in cytomegalovirus infection. MiXCR was run by TCRdb on the reads, yielding one entry per CDR3 protein. The table has some 500,000 distinct CDR3 sequences, about 33% seen once. Their specific antigens are unknown. The sample in question was cultured PBMCs, obtained from culture after CMV antigen stimulation. The receptors were sampled from a human donor in good health (CMV status not recorded). Some clones in this sample may be carry-over from other donors' samples.

This clonotype was observed a handful of times. The V call is TRBV7-4, the J call TRBJ2-6; the D call may be TRBD1 or TRBD2 (5 bases each). This CDR3 contains 14 residues. Deletions cut 6 bases from V and 2 bases from J, with 8 bases between. CDR1 and CDR2 from the germline V gene are SGHVT and SQSDAQ. CDR3 in DNA: TGTGCCAGCAGTGGGGGTGCTGGGGCCAACGTCCTGACTTTC. Translating gives CASSGGAGANVLTF.

The chain is built from TRBV24-1 and TRBJ2-2, with D perhaps TRBD1 or TRBD2 (5 bases each). CDR3 length: 15 amino acids. From germline, CDR1 is KGHDR and CDR2 SFDVKD. Deletions cut 0 bases from V and 5 bases from J, with 9 bases between. The CDR3 here is CATSDLNWGTGELFF. In DNA, the CDR3 is TGTGCCACCAGTGATTTGAATTGGGGGACCGGGGAGCTGTTTTTT.

This clonotype occurred a few times. The chain carries TRBV6-2 or TRBV6-3 and TRBJ2-5; 9 nucleotides line up with TRBD2. Trimming removed 6 bases from V and 5 bases from J; junction bases left unmatched: 13. The CDR3 is 16 residues long. Germline lookup yields CDR1 MNHEY and CDR2 SVGEGT. CDR3 protein: CASRKVASGVYETQYF. The CDR3 DNA follows: TGTGCCAGCAGAAAGGTGGCTAGCGGGGTTTACGAGACCCAGTACTTC.

Only a few counts were recorded for this clonotype. This chain uses TRBV5-6 with TRBJ1-1; TRBD1 matches at 7 bases. This CDR3 is built from 16 residues. Trimming removed 3 bases from V and 1 base from J; junction bases left unmatched: 9. In germline, CDR1 is SGHDT, CDR2 YYEEEE. This chain's CDR3 is CASSSIWDRQNTEAFF. CDR3 bases: TGTGCCAGCAGCTCAATCTGGGACAGACAGAACACTGAAGCTTTCTTT. The complete variable domain, with remaining parts taken from reference TRBV5-6 and TRBJ1-1, reads DAGVTQSPTHLIKTRGQQVTLRCSPKSGHDTVSWYQQALGQGPQFIFQYYEEEERQRGNFPDRFSGHQFPNYSSELNVNALLLGDSALYLCASSSIWDRQNTEAFFGQGTRLTVV.

As to this clonotype: A far larger clone is off by one base, so a read error is likely. The rearrangement links TRBV7-2 to TRBJ1-1; D call uncertain. Germline V CDR1 and CDR2: SGHTA, FQGNSA. The CDR3 runs 14 residues. The CDR3 loop reads CASSLGRMNTVAFF. CDR3 in DNA: TGTGCCAGCAGCTTAGGACGGATGAACACTGTAGCTTTCTTT.

This clonotype was detected a few times. The V gene is TRBV7-6, the J gene TRBJ1-1; no reliable D call. The V end was cut by 2 bases, the J end by 3 bases, with 7 bases between. The V gene's germline CDR1 is SGHVS and CDR2 FNYEAQ. The CDR3 has 13 residues. CDR3 DNA: TGTGCCAGCAGCTTAAAGGAGGACACTGAAGCTTTCTTT. Residues: CASSLKEDTEAFF.

As DNA, the CDR3 is TGTGCCAGCAGCTCCGATAAACTAGCGGGTCTCAGTGAGCAGTTCTTC. Translation: CASSSDKLAGLSEQFF. This chain links TRBV6-2 or TRBV6-3 with TRBJ2-1; TRBD2 matches 9 bases. The length of the CDR3 is 16 residues. Trimming took 6 bases from V and 9 from J; bases not matched to a gene: 15. CDR1 and CDR2 (germline): MNHEY, SVGEGT.

This clonotype has only one observation. V and J are TRBV5-1 and TRBJ2-1; 10 bases map to TRBD2. The V gene end was trimmed by 4 bases and the J gene end by 4 bases; junction bases not matched to a gene: 11. The CDR3 spans 17 residues. Per the germline V gene, CDR1 is SGHRS and CDR2 is YFSETQ. The CDR3: CASSPHPSGSSYNEQFF. In DNA form, the CDR3 reads TGCGCCAGCAGCCCCCACCCTAGCGGGAGTTCTTACAATGAGCAGTTCTTC.

This clonotype appeared a single time. CDR3 nucleotide sequence: TGTGCCACCGGGCCCCCCGTGGGGACCCAGTACTTC. Its translation: CATGPPVGTQYF. The chain couples TRBV15 to TRBJ2-5, with D uncertain. Trimming removed 8 bases from V and 7 bases from J, with 14 bases in between. The CDR3 is 12 residues long. Germline CDR1 is LNHNV and CDR2 is YYDKDF (reference sequence).

CDR3 loop: CASSEYRYSGSWYEQYV. CDR3 coding DNA: TGTGCCAGCAGTGAATATCGGTATAGCGGGAGTTGGTACGAGCAGTACGTC. The chain joins TRBV25-1 to TRBJ2-7; 9 positions match TRBD2. Per germline, CDR1 MGHDK and CDR2 SYGVNS. There are 17 residues in the CDR3. With 0 bases clipped from V and 4 bases from J, the junction kept 10 bases outside the gene matches.

The J gene is TRBJ1-2, the V gene TRBV19; 10 bases agree with TRBD1. Unmatched junction bases numbered 9, after V lost 5 bases and J lost 3 bases. The CDR3 is made up of 16 amino acids. The germline V gene encodes CDR1 LNHDA and CDR2 SQIVND (reference sequence). The CDR3 reads CASSATGGAYDYGYTF. The CDR3, as DNA: TGTGCCAGTAGTGCGACAGGGGGCGCGTATGACTATGGCTACACCTTC. Based on the CDR3 plus reference TRBV19 and TRBJ1-2, the full variable domain is DGGITQSPKYLFRKEGQNVTLSCEQNLNHDAMYWYRQDPGQGLRLIYYSQIVNDFQKGDIAEGYSVSREKKESFPLTVTSAQKNPTAFYLCASSATGGAYDYGYTFGSGTRLTVV.

In this sample, this clonotype turned up a few times. The chain recombines TRBV6-1 with TRBJ2-7; D is ambiguous. The CDR3 runs to 13 residues. The V and J ends lost 5 bases and 4 bases respectively, with 12 bases between them. Looked up from germline, CDR1 is MNHNS and CDR2 is SASEGT. The CDR3 sequence: CASSPNGIYEQYV. The CDR3 DNA follows: TGTGCCAGCAGTCCAAACGGCATTTACGAGCAGTACGTC.

The chain combines TRBV7-2 with TRBJ2-5; tentatively, D is TRBD2 (5 bases). V was cut by 2 bases and J by 3 bases, with 13 bases left in between. CDR1 is SGHTA and CDR2 is FQGNSA in the germline V gene. The CDR3 consists of 15 residues. CDR3 sequence reads: CASSLRNSEEETQYF. In DNA form, the CDR3 reads TGTGCCAGCAGCTTAAGAAATAGCGAGGAAGAGACCCAGTACTTC.

The chain couples TRBV6-2 or TRBV6-3 to TRBJ2-1; 7 nucleotides align to TRBD2. V was pared by 7 bases and J by 5 bases, with 11 bases of the junction left unmatched. Germline-derived CDR1 and CDR2 are MNHEY and SVGEGT. The CDR3 sequence is 15 residues long. The CDR3 nucleotides are TGTGCCAGCAAAGGGGCTAGCGGACCCCACAATGAGCAGTTCTTC. It encodes CASKGASGPHNEQFF.

This chain uses TRBV20-1 with TRBJ1-2; D may be TRBD1 (5 bases). With 3 bases removed from V and 6 bases from J, the gap between germline ends came to 11 bases. From germline, CDR1 is DFQATT and CDR2 SNEGSKA (reference sequence). CDR3 size: 12 residues. CDR3 DNA: TGCAGTGCTAGTAGGCAGGGAAATGGCTACACCTTC. Translated: CSASRQGNGYTF.

The chain couples TRBV7-2 to TRBJ2-7; 7 positions agree with TRBD2. Germline V gene lookup returns CDR1 SGHTA and CDR2 FQGNSA. This CDR3 is 14 amino acids long. The J segment lost 6 bases and the V segment lost 2 bases, leaving 7 bases of the junction unmatched. CDR3 in amino acids: CASSLLQPGGEQYV. The CDR3 DNA reads as TGTGCCAGCAGCTTACTGCAGCCGGGGGGCGAGCAGTACGTC.

This clonotype was counted a few times. The chain combines TRBV7-3 with TRBJ2-6; a possible D gene is TRBD1 (6 bases). The V end was cut by 5 bases, the J end by 1 base, with 12 bases between. Germline CDR1 reads SGHTA; CDR2 reads FQGTGA. CDR3 size: 16 residues. CDR3 region: CASSRGSLSGANVLTF. CDR3 bases: TGTGCCAGCAGCAGGGGGTCTCTGTCTGGGGCCAACGTCCTGACTTTC.

The J gene is TRBJ2-1, the V gene TRBV5-1; 10 bases line up with TRBD2. Trimming took 0 bases from V and 3 from J; bases not matched to a gene: 9. The CDR3 has 18 amino acids. The germline CDR1 and CDR2 sequences are SGHRS and YFSETQ. CDR3 nucleotide sequence: TGCGCCAGCAGCTTGGGTCTAGCGGGAGCCTACGGCTACAATGAGCAGTTCTTC. It is translated as CASSLGLAGAYGYNEQFF.

This clonotype was found many times. The chain employs TRBV6-5 and TRBJ1-4, with TRBD1 matching 9 bases. V lost 4 bases to trimming and J lost 7 bases; unmatched junction nucleotides: 7. In germline, CDR1 is MNHEY, CDR2 SVGAGI. The CDR3 contains 15 residues. CDR3 region: CASSFTGGRSEKLFF. CDR3 coding DNA: TGTGCCAGCAGTTTCACAGGGGGCAGGAGTGAAAAACTGTTTTTT.

The chain joins TRBV6-4 to TRBJ2-1; TRBD2 might be the D (5 bases). Germline V gene sequence: CDR1 MRHNA, CDR2 SNTAGT. V gave up 4 bases and J gave up 0 bases, with 10 bases separating them. The CDR3 runs 15 residues. The CDR3 loop is CASSVGISSYNEQFF. The CDR3 DNA reads TGTGCCAGCAGTGTCGGGATAAGCTCCTACAATGAGCAGTTCTTC.

The rearrangement uses TRBV25-1 and TRBJ1-1; weak D call: TRBD1 (5 bases). This CDR3 has 13 amino acids. The V end was cut by 6 bases, the J end by 1 base, with 9 bases between. Germline-derived CDR1 and CDR2 are MGHDK and SYGVNS. In DNA form, the CDR3 reads TGTGCCAGCAGGGGGGAGCCGAACACTGAAGCTTTCTTT. Translated, it gives CASRGEPNTEAFF.

This clonotype was counted a few times. The chain carries TRBV6-6 and TRBJ2-7; D may correspond to TRBD1 or TRBD2 (5 bases each). Germline lookup yields CDR1 MNHNY and CDR2 SVGAGI (reference sequence). The V end was cut by 2 bases, the J end by 6 bases, with 14 bases between. The CDR3 sequence is 14 residues long. CDR3 in DNA: TGTGCCAGCAGTTACCTCGCAGGGACGGCCGAGCAGTACTTC. Its translation: CASSYLAGTAEQYF.

The sample holds a few counts of this clonotype. The J gene is TRBJ1-5, the V gene TRBV5-6; D call uncertain. The length of the CDR3 is 15 residues. Trimming removed 2 bases at V and 0 bases at J, with 9 bases between. Per the germline V gene, CDR1 is SGHDT and CDR2 is YYEEEE. The CDR3 loop reads CASSFAADSNQPQHF. DNA of the CDR3: TGTGCCAGCAGCTTTGCAGCCGATAGCAATCAGCCCCAGCATTTT. The full variable domain, rest sourced from reference TRBV5-6 and TRBJ1-5, is DAGVTQSPTHLIKTRGQQVTLRCSPKSGHDTVSWYQQALGQGPQFIFQYYEEEERQRGNFPDRFSGHQFPNYSSELNVNALLLGDSALYLCASSFAADSNQPQHFGDGTRLSIL.

This sequence joins TRBV29-1 and TRBJ2-4; no definite D call. In germline, CDR1 is SQVTM, CDR2 ANQGSEA. The CDR3 contains 12 residues. V was cut by 5 bases and J by 0 bases, with 5 bases left in between. This CDR3 is CSVSLAKNIQYF. The CDR3 DNA is TGCAGCGTTTCTCTAGCCAAAAACATTCAGTACTTC.

The V call is TRBV28, the J call TRBJ2-5; D gene ambiguous. Per the germline V gene, CDR1 is MDHEN and CDR2 is SYDVKM. The V gene lost 3 bases and the J gene lost 4 bases, with 18 bases spanning the gap. This CDR3 is built from 16 residues. The CDR3 DNA reads TGTGCCAGCAGTTTTTCCCCCTTTAGACGCGGAGAGACCCAGTACTTC. Translation: CASSFSPFRRGETQYF.

With regard to this clonotype: Compared with germline, one end of the junction differs, possibly owing to a read error. The chain combines TRBV18 with TRBJ2-1, with D possibly matching TRBD2 (6 bases). Germline V gives CDR1 KGHSH, CDR2 LQKENI. The CDR3 spans 16 residues. The CDR3 coding sequence is TGTGCCAGCTCGTCTATGGGGGGAGTCTCCTACCATGAGCAGTTCTTC. It codes for CASSSMGGVSYHEQFF.

The chain joins TRBV5-6 to TRBJ1-1; D remains unclear. From germline, CDR1 is SGHDT and CDR2 YYEEEE. With 6 bases removed from V and 4 bases from J, the gap between germline ends came to 16 bases. There are 14 residues in the CDR3. CDR3: CASTFGSGITEAFF. CDR3 DNA: TGTGCCAGCACCTTTGGATCGGGGATCACTGAAGCTTTCTTT.

The chain joins TRBV28 to TRBJ1-1, with D hard to call. This CDR3 is 12 amino acids long. Germline values: CDR1 MDHEN, CDR2 SYDVKM. With 3 bases removed from V and 6 bases from J, the gap between germline ends came to 8 bases. The CDR3 region has the DNA TGTGCCAGCAGTTTGAGTACATCTGAAGCTTTCTTT. Its protein is CASSLSTSEAFF.

This clonotype was seen more than once but under ten times. V and J are TRBV14 and TRBJ2-5; D is possibly TRBD1 or TRBD2 (5 bases each). From germline, CDR1 is SGHDN and CDR2 FVKESK. The CDR3 runs to 15 residues. Trimming removed 1 base from V and 2 bases from J, with 11 bases in between. The CDR3 protein is CASSQVSGGQETQYF. The CDR3 region has the DNA TGTGCCAGCAGCCAAGTCTCTGGGGGACAAGAGACCCAGTACTTC.

The table lists this clonotype with a few counts. As DNA, the CDR3 is TGTGCCAGCTCCGACACAAGACTAGTGAACTACGAGCAGTACTTC. It is translated as CASSDTRLVNYEQYF. This chain links TRBV28 with TRBJ2-7; D may be TRBD2 (6 bases). V dropped 8 bases and J dropped 3 bases, with 20 bases sitting between them. This CDR3 contains 15 residues. Germline loops: CDR1 MDHEN, CDR2 SYDVKM.